A single sample gave rise to the 22 T cell receptor beta chains below, sequenced in a study of shared clonotypes between healthy human individuals. Assay used: immunoSEQ multiplex PCR; TCRdb lists only in-frame clones, some missing. The sample consists of around 340,000 clones, less than 85% of them appearing once. The source material was memory CD4+ T cells sorted from blood. Subset defined: CD45RA-negative fraction. Receptors were obtained from a young man in good health.

As regards this clone: This probably arose from a read error, given a far larger clone one base away. The same CDR3 arises from other DNA sequences in this sample as well. CDR3 DNA sequence: TGCGCCAGTAGACTAGCGGGAGAGACCCAGTACTTC. Its protein is CASRLAGETQYF. This sequence joins TRBV19 and TRBJ2-5; 10 positions agree with TRBD2. Germline values: CDR1 LNHDA, CDR2 SQIVND (reference sequence). This CDR3 is 12 amino acids long.

V usage is TRBV5-1 and J usage is TRBJ2-7; 8 bases are a match to TRBD1. This CDR3 is 14 amino acids long. Per germline, CDR1 SGHRS and CDR2 YFSETQ. J gave up 5 bases and V 0 bases, and 4 bases lay outside the gene matches. CDR3 protein: CASSLEGTGDEQYF. In DNA, the CDR3 is TGCGCCAGCAGCTTGGAAGGGACAGGTGACGAGCAGTACTTC.

The gene calls are TRBV9 and TRBJ1-5, with 10 bases lining up with TRBD1. J was trimmed by 5 bases and V by 0 bases; bases with no gene match: 2. This CDR3 is 15 amino acids long. Per the germline V gene, CDR1 is SGDLS and CDR2 is YYNGEE. This CDR3 reads CASSVGTGGYQPQHF. The CDR3 nucleotides read TGTGCCAGCAGCGTAGGGACAGGGGGTTATCAGCCCCAGCATTTT.

This clone was found once. The chain is built from TRBV29-1 and TRBJ2-5; a possible D gene is TRBD1 (6 bases). The CDR3 extends over 12 amino acids. From germline, CDR1 is SQVTM and CDR2 ANQGSEA. V shed 4 bases and J shed 1 base, with 7 bases lying between them. The CDR3 reads CSVGGGQETQYF. In DNA form, the CDR3 reads TGCAGCGTTGGAGGGGGCCAAGAGACCCAGTACTTC.

This clone turned up a few times. The gene calls are TRBV19 and TRBJ1-5; a weak D match, TRBD1 (6 bases). V was cut by 8 bases and J by 3 bases, with 14 bases left in between. Germline V gene sequence: CDR1 LNHDA, CDR2 SQIVND (reference sequence). This CDR3 region has 14 residues. The CDR3 nucleotides read TGTGCCAGTGCCAAACAGGGTCCCAATCAGCCCCAGCATTTT. Translation gives CASAKQGPNQPQHF.

This chain connects TRBV20-1 to TRBJ2-3; D call uncertain. CDR1 DFQATT and CDR2 SNEGSKA come from the germline V gene (reference sequence). CDR3 size: 11 residues. The ends were cut back, 7 bases at V and 5 bases at J, with 10 bases in the middle. The CDR3 sequence is CSEKRQDTQYF. CDR3 in DNA: TGCAGTGAAAAGCGACAAGATACGCAGTATTTT.

This chain connects TRBV7-2 to TRBJ2-5; 10 bases line up with TRBD2. The CDR3 totals 16 residues. From germline, CDR1 is SGHTA and CDR2 FQGNSA. The V gene end was trimmed by 1 base and the J gene end by 5 bases; junction bases not matched to a gene: 7. CDR3 nucleotides: TGTGCCAGCAGCTTAGTGGCTAGCGGGAGTTACGAGACCCAGTACTTC. Amino acid sequence: CASSLVASGSYETQYF.

This chain joins TRBV4-2 and TRBJ2-7; TRBD2 aligns across 8 bases. V was pared by 0 bases and J by 2 bases, with 3 bases of the junction left unmatched. CDR1 is LGHNA and CDR2 is YNFKEQ in the germline V gene. This CDR3 region has 15 residues. The CDR3 DNA reads TGTGCCAGCAGCCAAGAAGGTAGCGGGACCTACGAGCAGTACTTC. It encodes CASSQEGSGTYEQYF.

This rearrangement joins TRBV18 to TRBJ2-1, with D perhaps assigned TRBD1 or TRBD2 (5 bases each). The CDR3 has 13 amino acids. Germline CDR1 and CDR2: KGHSH and LQKENI. Trimming shortened V by 0 bases and J by 12 bases, and 12 bases separated the two germline ends. The CDR3: CASSPPSWGSQFF. The CDR3 bases are TGTGCCAGCTCACCACCTTCGTGGGGGTCGCAGTTCTTC. Using reference TRBV18 and TRBJ2-1 for the parts outside the CDR3, the full variable domain is NAGVMQNPRHLVRRRGQEARLRCSPMKGHSHVYWYRQLPEEGLKFMVYLQKENIIDESGMPKERFSAEFPKEGPSILRIQQVVRGDSAAYFCASSPPSWGSQFFGPGTRLTVL.

The chain carries TRBV20-1 and TRBJ2-7, with a tentative D call TRBD1 (5 bases). V lost 3 bases to trimming and J lost 4 bases, with 7 bases between them. Germline CDR1 is DFQATT and CDR2 is SNEGSKA (reference sequence). The CDR3 loop spans 11 amino acids. CDR3 protein: CSARQGYEQYF. The CDR3 DNA is TGCAGTGCTAGGCAGGGTTACGAGCAGTACTTC.

This clone was counted a single time. Sequence at one end of the junction differs from germline and may be a read error. The CDR3 region is CASSPADRDEQYF. The DNA for the CDR3 is TGTGCCAGCAGCCCGGCCGACAGGGACGAGCAGTACTTC. The chain links TRBV5-1 to TRBJ2-7; 7 bases map to TRBD1. Germline CDR1 is SGHRS and CDR2 is YFSETQ. This CDR3 is built from 13 residues.

This chain uses TRBV6-5 with TRBJ2-7, with TRBD1 identical over 7 bases. Unmatched junction bases numbered 11, after V lost 9 bases and J lost 6 bases. Germline V gene lookup returns CDR1 MNHEY and CDR2 SVGAGI. CDR3 length: 13 amino acids. The CDR3 DNA reads as TGTGCCAGTTGGGGCAGGGGGACGTCCGAGCAGTACTTC. Its protein is CASWGRGTSEQYF.

The chain carries TRBV7-2 and TRBJ2-2, with 8 positions matching TRBD1. In germline, CDR1 is SGHTA, CDR2 FQGNSA. CDR3 length: 12 residues. V gave up 6 bases and J gave up 14 bases; unmatched junction bases: 8. The CDR3 region is CASRTDREELFF. The CDR3 nucleotides are TGTGCCAGCAGAACGGACAGGGAAGAACTGTTTTTT.

This clone was seen a handful of times. The CDR3 region is CASTAQVANEKLFF. The CDR3 region has the DNA TGTGCCAGCACGGCACAGGTCGCTAATGAAAAACTGTTTTTT. The chain uses TRBV11-2 and TRBJ1-4, with D possibly matching TRBD1 (5 bases). The CDR3 is 14 amino acids. The germline V and J ends were trimmed by 7 bases and 3 bases, with 12 bases remaining between them. Per the germline V gene, CDR1 is SGHAT and CDR2 is FQNNGV.

This clone has a count of ten or more. This chain connects TRBV19 to TRBJ1-2, with 9 bases fitting TRBD1. This CDR3 spans 15 amino acids. Germline assignment: CDR1 LNHDA and CDR2 SQIVND (reference sequence). After removal of 4 bases from V and 7 bases from J, the junction contained 10 bases not matched to a gene. CDR3 sequence reads: CASSTAGTGLGGYTF. The CDR3 nucleotides read TGTGCCAGTAGTACAGCGGGGACAGGGCTTGGTGGCTACACCTTC.

The genes are TRBV15 and TRBJ2-3, with D unresolved. The CDR3 length is 11 residues. The germline V gene has CDR1 LNHNV and CDR2 YYDKDF (reference sequence). Deletions cut 3 bases from V and 5 bases from J, with 3 bases between. CDR3 loop: CATSRIDTQYF. In nucleotides, the CDR3 is TGTGCCACCAGCAGGATAGATACGCAGTATTTT.

This clone has more than one count but fewer than ten. The chain joins TRBV9 to TRBJ1-2; D remains unclear. Trimming took 4 bases from V and 0 from J, leaving 13 bases between them. The CDR3 totals 15 residues. Germline CDR1 reads SGDLS; CDR2 reads YYNGEE. Here the CDR3 reads CASSRSSAPNYGYTF. CDR3 in DNA: TGTGCCAGCAGCCGATCGTCGGCCCCTAACTATGGCTACACCTTC. Full variable domain (remainder filled in from reference TRBV9 and TRBJ1-2): DSGVTQTPKHLITATGQRVTLRCSPRSGDLSVYWYQQSLDQGLQFLIQYYNGEERAKGNILERFSAQQFPDLHSELNLSSLELGDSALYFCASSRSSAPNYGYTFGSGTRLTVV.

This clone appeared a few times. The V call is TRBV5-1, the J call TRBJ2-2; TRBD2 matches at 8 bases. The length of the CDR3 is 15 residues. V shed 6 bases, J shed 2 bases, and the junction held 6 bases outside the gene matches. CDR1 and CDR2 from the germline V gene are SGHRS and YFSETQ. Here the CDR3 DNA reads TGCGCCAGCAAACCACTAGCGGAAAACACCGGGGAGCTGTTTTTT. This codes for CASKPLAENTGELFF. The complete variable domain, with remaining parts taken from reference TRBV5-1 and TRBJ2-2, reads KAGVTQTPRYLIKTRGQQVTLSCSPISGHRSVSWYQQTPGQGLQFLFEYFSETQRNKGNFPGRFSGRQFSNSRSEMNVSTLELGDSALYLCASKPLAENTGELFFGEGSRLTVL.

As regards this clone: A clone one base away is much larger, so this may be a read error. The chain carries TRBV28 and TRBJ1-5, with TRBD1 matching 10 bases. The ends lost 4 bases at V and 6 bases at J; junction bases unmatched: 0. The V gene's germline CDR1 is MDHEN and CDR2 SYDVKM. The CDR3 has 13 amino acids. The CDR3 here is CASSWTGGQPQHF. The CDR3 DNA follows: TGTGCCAGCAGTTGGACAGGGGGTCAGCCCCAGCATTTT.

This clone was detected once. The rearrangement joins TRBV14 to TRBJ1-2; 8 bases are shared with TRBD1. The CDR3 runs 13 residues. The V gene end was trimmed by 6 bases and the J gene end by 5 bases; junction bases not matched to a gene: 5. Germline-derived CDR1 and CDR2 are SGHDN and FVKESK. CDR3 region: CASSRDRKYGYTF. In DNA, the CDR3 is TGTGCCAGCAGTCGGGACAGGAAATATGGCTACACCTTC.

This clone was detected only a few times. The rearrangement links TRBV4-1 to TRBJ2-3; D is unresolved. Trimming left V 0 bases short and J 2 bases short, with 9 bases between. Germline lookup yields CDR1 MGHRA and CDR2 YSYEKL. The CDR3 runs 15 residues. CDR3 coding DNA: TGCGCCAGCAGCCAAGAGATTGCCATCACAGATACGCAGTATTTT. It encodes CASSQEIAITDTQYF.

The chain couples TRBV11-1 to TRBJ1-1; the D is unclear. CDR1 SGHAT and CDR2 FQDESV come from the germline V gene (reference sequence). The CDR3 is 16 residues long. V lost 1 base to trimming and J lost 1 base, with 13 bases between them. The CDR3 DNA reads as TGTGCCAGCAGCTTAGTTCGGGTACTTGGGAACACTGAAGCTTTCTTT. Its protein product is CASSLVRVLGNTEAFF. The full variable domain, with the rest looked up from reference TRBV11-1 and TRBJ1-1, is EAEVAQSPRYKITEKSQAVAFWCDPISGHATLYWYRQILGQGPELLVQFQDESVVDDSQLPKDRFSAERLKGVDSTLKIQPAELGDSAMYLCASSLVRVLGNTEAFFGQGTRLTVV.